These T cell receptor beta chains were read from a single sample in a study of T-cell reconstitution after alpha-beta-depleted transplantation in children. MiXCR was run by TCRdb on the PCR reads, yielding one entry per CDR3 protein. The sample shows 100,000 to 120,000 distinct CDR3 sequences, 10% of them seen only once. Sample: PBMCs from the stem cell graft donor, taken from the stem cell graft. The receptors here all came from a human donor who donated a stem cell graft to a child with acute lymphoblastic leukemia. CDR3s include the opening cysteine and the closing phenylalanine or tryptophan. Each record gives: V gene, J gene, D gene, clone size, CDR3 DNA, CDR3 protein. The D gene is left open where the match is weak. Rows give clone size only sometimes, using once, few, many, or a class for an expanded clone.

v_gene: TRBV30; j_gene: TRBJ2-4; d_gene: -; abundance: -; CDR3nt: TGTGCCTGGAGTAATGGACTAGGGGGAAACATTCAGTACTTC; CDR3aa: CAWSNGLGGNIQYF
v_gene: TRBV19; j_gene: TRBJ2-3; d_gene: TRBD2; abundance: many; CDR3nt: TGTGCCAGTAGTCCGGGGACTAGCGGACGCACAGATACGCAGTATTTT; CDR3aa: CASSPGTSGRTDTQYF
v_gene: TRBV5-6; j_gene: TRBJ2-7; d_gene: TRBD2; abundance: many; CDR3nt: TGTGCCAGCAGCTTTGGGACTAGCGGCTATCTCAGCGAGCAGTACTTC; CDR3aa: CASSFGTSGYLSEQYF
v_gene: TRBV12-3/TRBV12-4; j_gene: TRBJ2-7; d_gene: -; abundance: many; CDR3nt: TGTGCCAGCGGGAGAATGGGGGCCTTCGACGAGCAGTACTTC; CDR3aa: CASGRMGAFDEQYF
v_gene: TRBV5-1; j_gene: TRBJ1-6; d_gene: TRBD1; abundance: many; CDR3nt: TGCGCCAGCAGCAAGGACAGGGGGCGGTCACCCCTCCACTTT; CDR3aa: CASSKDRGRSPLHF
v_gene: TRBV5-1; j_gene: TRBJ1-1; d_gene: TRBD1; abundance: many; CDR3nt: TGCGCCAGCAGCTTAACCGACAGGGATGGCACTGAAGCTTTCTTT; CDR3aa: CASSLTDRDGTEAFF
v_gene: TRBV12-3/TRBV12-4; j_gene: TRBJ1-1; d_gene: -; abundance: many; CDR3nt: TGTGCCAGCAGTTGGGCCATTAACACTGAAGCTTTCTTT; CDR3aa: CASSWAINTEAFF
v_gene: TRBV11-2; j_gene: TRBJ2-2; d_gene: -; abundance: many; CDR3nt: TGTGCCAGCAGCTTAGATTTTGAGGCCGCGAACACCGGGGAGCTGTTTTTT; CDR3aa: CASSLDFEAANTGELFF
v_gene: TRBV12-3/TRBV12-4; j_gene: TRBJ2-3; d_gene: -; abundance: many; CDR3nt: TGTGCCAGCAGTTTTGCCGGAGATACGCAGTATTTT; CDR3aa: CASSFAGDTQYF
v_gene: TRBV5-1; j_gene: TRBJ2-3; d_gene: -; abundance: many; CDR3nt: TGCGCCAGCAGCCCCGGGGGCGGGGGCACAGATACGCAGTATTTT; CDR3aa: CASSPGGGGTDTQYF
v_gene: TRBV4-3; j_gene: TRBJ2-5; d_gene: -; abundance: many; CDR3nt: TGCGCCAGCAGCCAAGAACAGCGGGAGACCCAGTACTTC; CDR3aa: CASSQEQRETQYF
v_gene: TRBV27; j_gene: TRBJ2-1; d_gene: TRBD2; abundance: -; CDR3nt: TGTGCCAGCAGCGCGCCTCTAGCGGGAGGGCCCCATGAGCAGTTCTTC; CDR3aa: CASSAPLAGGPHEQFF
v_gene: TRBV28; j_gene: TRBJ2-1; d_gene: -; abundance: many; CDR3nt: TGTGCCAGCAGTTTTACTACCCTTAGCTCCTACAATGAGCAGTTCTTC; CDR3aa: CASSFTTLSSYNEQFF
v_gene: TRBV5-1; j_gene: TRBJ2-2; d_gene: -; abundance: many; CDR3nt: TGCGCCAGCAGCTTGGATGTCTCCGGGGAGCTGTTTTTT; CDR3aa: CASSLDVSGELFF
v_gene: TRBV27; j_gene: TRBJ2-1; d_gene: -; abundance: many; CDR3nt: TGTGCCAGCAGTTTATCTAGGAGCTCCTACAATGAGCAGTTCTTC; CDR3aa: CASSLSRSSYNEQFF
v_gene: TRBV6-2/TRBV6-3; j_gene: TRBJ1-2; d_gene: -; abundance: few; CDR3nt: TGTGCCAGCAGTTCAGACAGGAACTATGGCTACACCTTC; CDR3aa: CASSSDRNYGYTF
v_gene: TRBV7-2; j_gene: TRBJ2-3; d_gene: TRBD1; abundance: many; CDR3nt: TGTGCCAGCAGCCCTAGGACAGGGGGAGTGGCAGATACGCAGTATTTT; CDR3aa: CASSPRTGGVADTQYF
v_gene: TRBV29-1; j_gene: TRBJ2-5; d_gene: TRBD2; abundance: many; CDR3nt: TGCAGCGTTGCGGGGGGGCGGAAGAAAAACCAAGAGACCCAGTACTTC; CDR3aa: CSVAGGRKKNQETQYF
v_gene: TRBV18; j_gene: TRBJ2-2; d_gene: TRBD2; abundance: many; CDR3nt: TGTGCCAGCTCACCGGCTAGCGGGGGTACGAACACCGGGGAGCTGTTTTTT; CDR3aa: CASSPASGGTNTGELFF
v_gene: TRBV7-6; j_gene: TRBJ2-5; d_gene: -; abundance: many; CDR3nt: TGTGCCAGCAGCTTTAAGGTTTCTCAAGAGACCCAGTACTTC; CDR3aa: CASSFKVSQETQYF
v_gene: TRBV15; j_gene: TRBJ1-3; d_gene: -; abundance: many; CDR3nt: TGTGCCACCAGCAGAGGGAGCGGTGGAAACACCATATATTTT; CDR3aa: CATSRGSGGNTIYF
v_gene: TRBV20-1; j_gene: TRBJ2-3; d_gene: TRBD2; abundance: many; CDR3nt: TGCAGTGCTAGTAAGCGGGAGTTTGGCACAGATACGCAGTATTTT; CDR3aa: CSASKREFGTDTQYF
v_gene: TRBV7-3; j_gene: TRBJ2-3; d_gene: -; abundance: many; CDR3nt: TGTGCCAGCAGCATCTCCGGGGGCACAGATACGCAGTATTTT; CDR3aa: CASSISGGTDTQYF
v_gene: TRBV27; j_gene: TRBJ1-2; d_gene: -; abundance: many; CDR3nt: TGTGCCAGCACCAAGGGAACAGGAAAGAACTATGGCTACACCTTC; CDR3aa: CASTKGTGKNYGYTF
v_gene: TRBV20-1; j_gene: TRBJ2-7; d_gene: -; abundance: many; CDR3nt: TGCAGTGCTTACCCCAGGAGCTCCTACGAGCAGTACTTC; CDR3aa: CSAYPRSSYEQYF
v_gene: TRBV7-2; j_gene: TRBJ2-1; d_gene: -; abundance: many; CDR3nt: TGTGCCAGCAGCTATATCAGGGGAGGGGAGTTCTTC; CDR3aa: CASSYIRGGEFF
v_gene: TRBV10-3; j_gene: TRBJ2-3; d_gene: TRBD2; abundance: many; CDR3nt: TGTGCCATCAGTGAGACTGGTAGCGGGGTACCAGATACGCAGTATTTT; CDR3aa: CAISETGSGVPDTQYF
v_gene: TRBV15; j_gene: TRBJ1-5; d_gene: -; abundance: -; CDR3nt: TGTGCCACCAGCAGAGGGGACCGGATTGGAAATCAGCCCCAGCATTTT; CDR3aa: CATSRGDRIGNQPQHF
v_gene: TRBV4-3; j_gene: TRBJ1-2; d_gene: -; abundance: many; CDR3nt: TGCGCCAGCAGCCCGGACCGGTTACCCGTTAACTATGGCTACACCTTC; CDR3aa: CASSPDRLPVNYGYTF
v_gene: TRBV20-1; j_gene: TRBJ1-1; d_gene: TRBD1; abundance: many; CDR3nt: TGCAGTGCTAGAGACGGGACAGGGGGGACTGAAGCTTTCTTT; CDR3aa: CSARDGTGGTEAFF
v_gene: TRBV12-3/TRBV12-4; j_gene: TRBJ2-6; d_gene: TRBD1; abundance: many; CDR3nt: TGTGCCAGCAGTTTGAGAGGGACAGTAGGGGCCAACGTCCTGACTTTC; CDR3aa: CASSLRGTVGANVLTF
v_gene: TRBV6-2/TRBV6-3; j_gene: TRBJ2-7; d_gene: -; abundance: -; CDR3nt: TGTGCCAGCAGTTCATTTGGCTACGAGCAGTACTTC; CDR3aa: CASSSFGYEQYF
v_gene: TRBV12-3/TRBV12-4; j_gene: TRBJ2-4; d_gene: TRBD2; abundance: many; CDR3nt: TGTGCCAGCAGTTTTAATCCCGGGGGGTCACTAGCCAAAAACATTCAGTACTTC; CDR3aa: CASSFNPGGSLAKNIQYF
v_gene: TRBV11-2; j_gene: TRBJ2-7; d_gene: -; abundance: many; CDR3nt: TGTGCCAGCAGCTTAGTACACCGGGACGGGTGGTCCGAGCAGTACTTC; CDR3aa: CASSLVHRDGWSEQYF
v_gene: TRBV7-9; j_gene: TRBJ2-7; d_gene: -; abundance: -; CDR3nt: TGTGCCAGCAGCCCCGGGACCCCCTGCGAGCAGTACTTC; CDR3aa: CASSPGTPCEQYF
v_gene: TRBV7-9; j_gene: TRBJ2-1; d_gene: -; abundance: -; CDR3nt: TGTGCCATGAGCCCCGGGCGCCTCTGTTCTCCTTTTAGCTCCTACAATGAGCAGTTCTTC; CDR3aa: CAMSPGRLCSPFSSYNEQFF
v_gene: TRBV5-6; j_gene: TRBJ2-5; d_gene: -; abundance: many; CDR3nt: TGTGCCAGCAGCGAAACTTCAGGGTTCACGGCCCAGTACTTC; CDR3aa: CASSETSGFTAQYF
v_gene: TRBV3-1; j_gene: TRBJ2-7; d_gene: -; abundance: few; CDR3nt: TGTGCCAGCACCCCTCCTCGTACAGGGGGACTAGCAGGCTACGAGCAGTACTTC; CDR3aa: CASTPPRTGGLAGYEQYF
v_gene: TRBV15; j_gene: TRBJ2-6; d_gene: -; abundance: -; CDR3nt: TGTGCCACCAGCAGGCAGGGCTCTGGGGCCAACGTCCTGACTTTC; CDR3aa: CATSRQGSGANVLTF
v_gene: TRBV5-1; j_gene: TRBJ1-1; d_gene: TRBD1; abundance: many; CDR3nt: TGCGCCAGCAGCGTAGACCCGGACAGGTCGAACACTGAAGCTTTCTTT; CDR3aa: CASSVDPDRSNTEAFF
v_gene: TRBV24-1; j_gene: TRBJ1-2; d_gene: TRBD1; abundance: few; CDR3nt: TGTGCCACCAGTGACCTAGAAACCGGGACAGGGGAGAATTCGGGTGGCTACACCTTC; CDR3aa: CATSDLETGTGENSGGYTF
v_gene: TRBV6-5; j_gene: TRBJ2-5; d_gene: -; abundance: -; CDR3nt: TGTGCCAGCAGTCACACGACTACTCAAGAGACCCAGTACTTC; CDR3aa: CASSHTTTQETQYF
v_gene: TRBV2; j_gene: TRBJ1-4; d_gene: -; abundance: few; CDR3nt: TGTGCCAGCAGCGACCTATCCGGGACGGGAGGGAAAAAACTGTTTTTT; CDR3aa: CASSDLSGTGGKKLFF
v_gene: TRBV5-5; j_gene: TRBJ2-3; d_gene: TRBD1; abundance: many; CDR3nt: TGTGCCAGCAGCATAGGGACAGGTAGCACAGATACGCAGTATTTT; CDR3aa: CASSIGTGSTDTQYF
v_gene: TRBV6-5; j_gene: TRBJ1-4; d_gene: -; abundance: many; CDR3nt: TGTGCCAGCAGTTACCAACACGGGGAAAAACTGTTTTTT; CDR3aa: CASSYQHGEKLFF
v_gene: TRBV11-2; j_gene: TRBJ1-1; d_gene: TRBD1; abundance: many; CDR3nt: TGTGCCAGCAGCTTAATCAGGACAGGGTCCACTGAAGCTTTCTTT; CDR3aa: CASSLIRTGSTEAFF
v_gene: TRBV7-9; j_gene: TRBJ1-2; d_gene: -; abundance: many; CDR3nt: TGTGCCAGCAGCTTATCCTTCGGTGGGCCTCTTAACTATGGCTACACCTTC; CDR3aa: CASSLSFGGPLNYGYTF
v_gene: TRBV5-6; j_gene: TRBJ2-6; d_gene: -; abundance: many; CDR3nt: TGTGCCAGCAGCCGGCGGGCTGGGGCCAACGTCCTGACTTTC; CDR3aa: CASSRRAGANVLTF
v_gene: TRBV5-1; j_gene: TRBJ1-1; d_gene: -; abundance: many; CDR3nt: TGCGCCAGCAGCTGGGAGGGAGGCACTGAAGCTTTCTTT; CDR3aa: CASSWEGGTEAFF